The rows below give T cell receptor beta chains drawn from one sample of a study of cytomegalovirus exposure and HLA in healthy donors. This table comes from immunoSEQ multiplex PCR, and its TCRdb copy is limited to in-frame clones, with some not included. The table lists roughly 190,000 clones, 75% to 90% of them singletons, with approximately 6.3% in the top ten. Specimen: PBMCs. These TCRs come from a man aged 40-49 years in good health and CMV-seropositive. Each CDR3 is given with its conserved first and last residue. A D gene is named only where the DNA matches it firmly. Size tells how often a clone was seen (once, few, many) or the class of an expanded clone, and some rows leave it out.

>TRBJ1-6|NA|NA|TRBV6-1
TGTGCCAGCAGTGTAGTGGGTCAGGGTAATTCACCCCTCCACTTT
CASSVVGQGNSPLHF
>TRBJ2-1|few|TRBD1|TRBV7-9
TGTGCCAGCAGGTACCTCGGGACAGGGTTCTACAATGAGCAGTTCTTC
CASRYLGTGFYNEQFF
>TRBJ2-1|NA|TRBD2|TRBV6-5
TGTGCCAGCAGTTACCGGGGACTAGCGGTGGACAATGAGCAGTTCTTC
CASSYRGLAVDNEQFF
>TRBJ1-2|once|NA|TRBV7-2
TGTGCCAGCAGCTTACAGGCCTATGGCTACACCTTC
CASSLQAYGYTF
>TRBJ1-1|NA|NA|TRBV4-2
TGTGCCAGCAGCCAAGGGACAGCGAACACTGAAGCTTTCTTT
CASSQGTANTEAFF
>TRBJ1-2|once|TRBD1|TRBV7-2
TGTGCCAGCAGCCCGAGACAGGGACGTGGCTACACCTTC
CASSPRQGRGYTF
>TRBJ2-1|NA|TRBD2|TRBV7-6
TGTGCCAGCAGCCGGGTAGCGGGGGGGATATACAATGAGCAGTTCTTC
CASSRVAGGIYNEQFF
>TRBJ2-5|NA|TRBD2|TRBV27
TGTGCCAGCAGTTTTACTAGCGGGGGGCCGGGGAAGACCCAGTACTTC
CASSFTSGGPGKTQYF
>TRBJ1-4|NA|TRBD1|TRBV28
TGTGCCAGCAGTTACGACAGGGCGCACGATGAAAAACTGTTTTTT
CASSYDRAHDEKLFF
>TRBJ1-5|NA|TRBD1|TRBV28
TGTGCCAGCAGGGGACAGGTTGACAATCAGCCCCAGCATTTT
CASRGQVDNQPQHF
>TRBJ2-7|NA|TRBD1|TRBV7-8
TGTGCCAGCAGGGGGACGGGACAGGGTCCCTACGAGCAGTACTTC
CASRGTGQGPYEQYF
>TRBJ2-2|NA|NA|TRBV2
TGTGCCAGCAGAATCACGGGGAAGAGGGAGCTGTTTTTT
CASRITGKRELFF
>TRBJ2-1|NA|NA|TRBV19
TGTGCCAGTAGCCGCCCTCCGGGACAAGACAATGAGCAGTTCTTC
CASSRPPGQDNEQFF
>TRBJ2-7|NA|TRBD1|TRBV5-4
TGTGCCAGCAGCAGAAGGGGACAGGGTCTGTACGAGCAGTACTTC
CASSRRGQGLYEQYF
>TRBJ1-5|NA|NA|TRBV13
TGTGCCAGCAGCTTGGGCCTTGGCAATCAGCCCCAGCATTTT
CASSLGLGNQPQHF
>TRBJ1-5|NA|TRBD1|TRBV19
TGTGCCAGTACCCGGGACAGCCCTCGGAGGCAGCCCCAGCATTTT
CASTRDSPRRQPQHF
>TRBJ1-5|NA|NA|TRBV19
TGTGCCAGTAGTATGAGCCATCAGCCCCAGCATTTT
CASSMSHQPQHF
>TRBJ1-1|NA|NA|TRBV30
TGTGCCTGGACCGCAGGGCGGGGCACTGAAGCTTTCTTT
CAWTAGRGTEAFF
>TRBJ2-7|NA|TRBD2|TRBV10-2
TGCGCCAGCACCCAGCGGGGGACCTACGAGCAGTACTTC
CASTQRGTYEQYF
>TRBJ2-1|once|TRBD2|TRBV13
TGTGCCAGCACCCTTAGCCCGGGGGGCTCCTACAATGAGCAGTTCTTC
CASTLSPGGSYNEQFF
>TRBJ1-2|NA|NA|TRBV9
TGTGCCAGCAAGCCGGGGGCGGGGGACTATGGCTACACCTTC
CASKPGAGDYGYTF
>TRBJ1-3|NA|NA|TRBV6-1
TGTGCCAGCAGACGACAGCTCTCTGGAAACACCATATATTTT
CASRRQLSGNTIYF
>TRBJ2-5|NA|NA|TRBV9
TGTCAACACTTCGTAGGGAGGGGGGGCGATGAGACCCAGTACTTC
CQHFVGRGGDETQYF
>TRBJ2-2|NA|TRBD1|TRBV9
TGTGCCAGCAGCGTAATGGGAGCGGGACAGGGCGGCACCGGGGAGCTGTTTTTT
CASSVMGAGQGGTGELFF
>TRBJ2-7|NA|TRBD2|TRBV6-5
TGTGCCAGCAGTTACGGGGGGGGGTATCCCTACGAGCAGTACTTC
CASSYGGGYPYEQYF
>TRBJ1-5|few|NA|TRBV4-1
TGCGCCAGCAGCCCAGGGTTCAATCAGCCCCAGCATTTT
CASSPGFNQPQHF
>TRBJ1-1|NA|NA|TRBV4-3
TGCGCCAGCAGCCAAGGGCGGCCCCTGAACACTGAAGCTTTCTTT
CASSQGRPLNTEAFF
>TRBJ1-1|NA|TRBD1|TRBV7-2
TGTGCCAGCAGACCTTTGACAGGGGGCTGGAACACTGAAGCTTTCTTT
CASRPLTGGWNTEAFF
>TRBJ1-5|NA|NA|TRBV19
TGTGCCAGTAGTACCTTGTTCGAGCCCCAGCATTTT
CASSTLFEPQHF
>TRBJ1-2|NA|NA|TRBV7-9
TGTTCCAGCAGCTCCGTTGACAAGAGCTACTATGGCTACACCTTC
CSSSSVDKSYYGYTF
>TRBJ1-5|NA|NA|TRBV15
TGTGCCACCAGCAGAGATAGGGGCTCCAATCAGCCCCAGCATTTT
CATSRDRGSNQPQHF
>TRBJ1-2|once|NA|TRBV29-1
TGCAGCGTTGAAGACGGGCAGGGAAGGTGGGGCTACACCTTC
CSVEDGQGRWGYTF
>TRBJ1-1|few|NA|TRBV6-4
TGTGCCAGCAGAGCAGGGAGGGGGGGGAACACTGAAGCTTTCTTT
CASRAGRGGNTEAFF
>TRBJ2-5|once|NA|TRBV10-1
TGCGCCAGCAGTGTATCTAAGGACATCCAAGAGGCCCAGTACTTC
CASSVSKDIQEAQYF
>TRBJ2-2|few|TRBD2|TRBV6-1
TGTGCCAGCATGTTCTCCGGGGGGTCCGGGGAGCTGTTTTTT
CASMFSGGSGELFF
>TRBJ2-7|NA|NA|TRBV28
TGTGCCAGCAGTTTTTTCATTAGCGTTTCTGGTTACGAGCAGTACTTC
CASSFFISVSGYEQYF
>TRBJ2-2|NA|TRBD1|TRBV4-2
TGTGCCAGCAGCCAAGAGGGAGGCGGACAGGGGGCGCGCACCGGGGAGCTGTTTTTT
CASSQEGGGQGARTGELFF
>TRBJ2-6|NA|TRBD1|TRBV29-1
TGCAGCGTTGGAACAGGGGGAAGGACTGGGGCCAACGTCCTGACTTTC
CSVGTGGRTGANVLTF
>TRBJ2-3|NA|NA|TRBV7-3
TGTGCCAGCAGCTTCACAGGCACAGATACGCAGTATTTT
CASSFTGTDTQYF
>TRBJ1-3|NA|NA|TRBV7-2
TGTGCCAGCAGCTTAGGATACAGGCGGGGAAACACCATATATTTT
CASSLGYRRGNTIYF
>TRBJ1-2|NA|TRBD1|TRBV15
TGTGCCACCAGCAGAGCCACAGGGGGCGTCCTTGGCTACACCTTC
CATSRATGGVLGYTF
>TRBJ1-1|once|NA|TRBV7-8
TGTGCCAGCAGCTTAGGCGCGAACACTGAAGCTTTCTTT
CASSLGANTEAFF
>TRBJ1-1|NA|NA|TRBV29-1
TGCAGCGTTGTACATTTGAACACTGAAGCTTTCTTT
CSVVHLNTEAFF
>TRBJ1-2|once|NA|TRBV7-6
TGTGCCAGCAGTAAAACAGCAAATTATGGCTACACCTTC
CASSKTANYGYTF
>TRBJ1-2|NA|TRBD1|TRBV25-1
TGTGCCAGCAGTGATCGTACAGGGGCCCTCTCCGGCTACACCTTC
CASSDRTGALSGYTF
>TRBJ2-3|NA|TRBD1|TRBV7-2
TGTGCCAGCAGCCTGGGACAGGGGGCAACAGATACGCAGTATTTT
CASSLGQGATDTQYF